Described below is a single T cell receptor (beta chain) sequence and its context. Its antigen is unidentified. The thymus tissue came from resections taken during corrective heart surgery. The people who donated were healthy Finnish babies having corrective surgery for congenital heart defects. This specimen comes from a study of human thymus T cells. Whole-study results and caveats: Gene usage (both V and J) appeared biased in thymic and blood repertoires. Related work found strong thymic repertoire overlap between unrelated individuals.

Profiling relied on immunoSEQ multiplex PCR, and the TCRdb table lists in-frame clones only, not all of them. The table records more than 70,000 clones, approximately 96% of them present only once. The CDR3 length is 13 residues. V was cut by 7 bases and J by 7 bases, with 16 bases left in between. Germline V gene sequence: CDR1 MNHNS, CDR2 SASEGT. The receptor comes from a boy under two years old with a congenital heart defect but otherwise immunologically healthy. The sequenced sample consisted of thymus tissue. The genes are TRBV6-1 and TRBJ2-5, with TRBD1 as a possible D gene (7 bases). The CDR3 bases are TGTGCCAGCACAGGGGGGCCGGTTGTGACCCAGTACTTC. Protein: CASTGGPVVTQYF.